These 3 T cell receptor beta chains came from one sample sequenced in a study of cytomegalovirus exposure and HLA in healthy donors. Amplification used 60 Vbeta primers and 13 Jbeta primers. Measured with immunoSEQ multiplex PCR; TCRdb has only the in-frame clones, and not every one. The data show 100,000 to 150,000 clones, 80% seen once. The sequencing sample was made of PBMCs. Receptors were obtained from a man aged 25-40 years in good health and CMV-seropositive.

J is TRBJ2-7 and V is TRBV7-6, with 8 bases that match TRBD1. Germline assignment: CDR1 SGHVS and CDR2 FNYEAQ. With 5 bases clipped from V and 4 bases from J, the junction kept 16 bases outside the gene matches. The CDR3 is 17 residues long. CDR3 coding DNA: TGTGCCAGCAGCCCTCAAGGAGGACAGGGAGGACAGTACGAGCAGTACTTC. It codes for CASSPQGGQGGQYEQYF.

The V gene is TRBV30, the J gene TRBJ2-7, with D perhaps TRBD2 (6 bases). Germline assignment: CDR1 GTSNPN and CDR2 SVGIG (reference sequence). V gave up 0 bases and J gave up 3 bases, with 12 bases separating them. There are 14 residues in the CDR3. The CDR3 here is CAWSVGGDNYEQYF. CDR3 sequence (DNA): TGTGCCTGGAGTGTGGGGGGAGACAACTACGAGCAGTACTTC.

The CDR3 region is CASSYGQVNTGELFF. The CDR3 nucleotides are TGTGCCAGCAGTTATGGGCAGGTGAACACCGGGGAGCTGTTTTTT. The chain uses TRBV27 and TRBJ2-2; D is ambiguous. The CDR3 sequence is 15 residues long. Trimming stripped 4 bases from V and 1 base from J, with 10 bases between. CDR1 and CDR2 from the germline V gene are MNHEY and SMNVEV (reference sequence).